This T cell receptor (beta chain) was recorded in a study of spatial heterogeneity in lung cancer. MiXCR, run by TCRdb on the 5' RACE reads, gives a single entry per CDR3 protein. The sample records over 85,000 distinct CDR3 sequences, approximately 19% being singletons. Time point here: blood at routine non-recurrence follow-up after resection. This clonotype was picked up a small number of times. CDR3 length equals 14 residues. The V gene lost 3 bases and the J gene lost 3 bases, with 12 bases spanning the gap. Germline assignment: CDR1 DFQATT and CDR2 SNEGSKA (reference sequence). Material: PBMCs, obtained at follow-up. The origin of this receptor is a male donor with early-stage non-small cell lung cancer. V usage is TRBV20-1 and J usage is TRBJ2-1; D is possibly TRBD1 or TRBD2 (6 bases each). CDR3 nucleotide sequence: TGCAGTGCTAGTAAGGGGGGACACTACAATGAGCAGTTCTTC. It translates to CSASKGGHYNEQFF.